These 18 T cell receptor beta chains came from one sample sequenced in a study of blood T cell repertoires in COVID-19. This table comes from immunoSEQ multiplex PCR, and its TCRdb copy is limited to in-frame clones, with some not included. The table includes approximately 56,000 clones, roughly four fifths detected once. The sample was peripheral blood. All receptors come from a woman aged 80 or older with COVID-19, enrolled during active disease.

This CDR3 is CASSEAGREIRETQYF. CDR3 DNA: TGCGCCAGCAGCGAAGCGGGGCGGGAGATCCGAGAGACCCAGTACTTC. V gene TRBV4-1 combines with J gene TRBJ2-5; TRBD2 agrees at 7 bases. Germline CDR1 reads MGHRA; CDR2 reads YSYEKL. This CDR3 contains 16 residues. Trimming removed 5 bases from V and 4 bases from J; junction bases left unmatched: 13.

CDR3 amino acids: CASSRGVSSYEQYF. In nucleotides, the CDR3 is TGTGCCAGCAGCCGGGGGGTTTCCTCCTACGAGCAGTACTTC. The chain has TRBV7-9 and TRBJ2-7; 7 bases align to TRBD2. CDR1 is SEHNR and CDR2 is FQNEAQ in the germline V gene (reference sequence). V lost 5 bases to trimming and J lost 0 bases; unmatched junction nucleotides: 4. CDR3 length equals 14 residues.

The chain uses TRBV29-1 and TRBJ2-3; TRBD2 is a possible D gene (5 bases). The CDR3 is 14 residues long. CDR1 is SQVTM and CDR2 is ANQGSEA in the germline V gene. Trimming took off 2 bases at V and 1 base at J, with 10 bases between the two ends. CDR3 amino acids: CSVERSSGTDTQYF. The DNA of the CDR3 is TGCAGCGTTGAAAGGAGTAGCGGCACAGATACGCAGTATTTT.

This chain links TRBV20-1 with TRBJ2-4; D unresolved. The CDR3 totals 10 residues. Trimming cost V 5 bases and J 9 bases, with 8 bases left between them. Germline loops: CDR1 DFQATT, CDR2 SNEGSKA (reference sequence). The CDR3 DNA reads TGCAGTGCTCCCCTTGTCATTCAGTACTTC. It codes for CSAPLVIQYF.

The chain carries TRBV7-2 and TRBJ1-1, with no clear D. CDR3 length: 14 residues. V gave up 7 bases and J gave up 2 bases, with 14 bases separating them. Germline V gene lookup returns CDR1 SGHTA and CDR2 FQGNSA. CDR3 amino acids: CASTFGQINTEAFF. The CDR3 region has the DNA TGTGCCAGCACCTTTGGGCAGATTAACACTGAAGCTTTCTTT.

This chain links TRBV9 with TRBJ2-7, with D tentatively TRBD2 (5 bases). V lost 4 bases to trimming and J lost 4 bases, with 15 bases between them. This CDR3 is built from 14 residues. From germline, CDR1 is SGDLS and CDR2 YYNGEE. CDR3 sequence: CASSPTGYGYEQYF. As DNA, the CDR3 is TGTGCCAGCAGCCCGACGGGATACGGGTACGAGCAGTACTTC.

The chain employs TRBV9 and TRBJ1-6, with D uncertain. Trimming pared 0 bases from V and 7 bases from J, leaving 8 bases between. Germline V CDR1 and CDR2: SGDLS, YYNGEE. This CDR3 spans 14 amino acids. CDR3 DNA: TGTGCCAGCAGCGTAGTTGCGAGGAATTCACCCCTCCACTTT. This encodes CASSVVARNSPLHF.

The rearrangement joins TRBV5-1 to TRBJ2-3; unclear D gene. This CDR3 spans 14 amino acids. Germline-derived CDR1 and CDR2 are SGHRS and YFSETQ. V lost 4 bases and J 0 bases, leaving 9 bases between the germline ends. The CDR3 protein is CASSPSRSTDTQYF. As DNA, the CDR3 is TGCGCCAGCAGCCCGTCCCGGAGCACAGATACGCAGTATTTT.

V usage is TRBV3-1 (or the pseudogene TRBV3-2) and J usage is TRBJ1-5, with D possibly matching TRBD1 (6 bases). The CDR3 has 14 residues. With 7 bases removed from V and 3 bases from J, the gap between germline ends came to 13 bases. Germline V gives CDR1 LGHDT, CDR2 YNNKEL (reference sequence). CDR3 sequence (DNA): TGTGCCAGCACCCTAGGACAGAACAATCAGCCCCAGCATTTT. Protein sequence: CASTLGQNNQPQHF.

This chain links TRBV6-5 with TRBJ1-2, with D maybe TRBD1 (5 bases). The CDR3 extends over 15 amino acids. CDR1 is MNHEY and CDR2 is SVGAGI in the germline V gene. The germline V and J ends were trimmed by 6 bases and 4 bases, with 18 bases remaining between them. Here the CDR3 DNA reads TGTGCCAGCAGGGGGCAGTCCCCTGCCCTCTATGGCTACACCTTC. It codes for CASRGQSPALYGYTF.

The chain has TRBV3-1 (or the pseudogene TRBV3-2) and TRBJ2-1; D gene unclear. Germline V CDR1 and CDR2: LGHDT, YNNKEL (reference sequence). Trimming took off 3 bases at V and 0 bases at J, with 3 bases between the two ends. This CDR3 is 13 amino acids long. The DNA for the CDR3 is TGTGCCAGCAGCCAGAGCTCCTACAATGAGCAGTTCTTC. Its translation: CASSQSSYNEQFF.

This chain connects TRBV6-5 to TRBJ1-2; 8 bases align to TRBD1. Germline V gene data show CDR1 as MNHEY and CDR2 as SVGAGI. Trimming took 5 bases from V and 6 from J; bases not matched to a gene: 5. The CDR3 is made up of 13 amino acids. The CDR3 nucleotides read TGTGCCAGCAGTAATGGACAGGGCGATGGCTACACCTTC. Protein sequence: CASSNGQGDGYTF.

The gene calls are TRBV18 and TRBJ2-7, with D possibly TRBD2 on 5 matching bases. This CDR3 spans 13 amino acids. Germline V gives CDR1 KGHSH, CDR2 LQKENI. Trimming removed 5 bases from V and 5 bases from J, with 13 bases in between. The CDR3 here is CASSELGSNEQYF. The CDR3 coding sequence is TGTGCCAGCTCAGAACTAGGATCGAACGAGCAGTACTTC. The full variable domain, in which reference TRBV18 and TRBJ2-7 provide the parts outside the CDR3, is NAGVMQNPRHLVRRRGQEARLRCSPMKGHSHVYWYRQLPEEGLKFMVYLQKENIIDESGMPKERFSAEFPKEGPSILRIQQVVRGDSAAYFCASSELGSNEQYFGPGTRLTVT.

V gene TRBV4-1 combines with J gene TRBJ2-3, with 9 bases fitting TRBD2. Per the germline V gene, CDR1 is MGHRA and CDR2 is YSYEKL. This CDR3 has 18 amino acids. V trimming: 1 base; J trimming: 0 bases; junction bases outside the gene matches: 8. The chain's CDR3 is CASSQGFLAGSSTDTQYF. CDR3 DNA sequence: TGCGCCAGCAGCCAAGGATTCCTAGCGGGGTCGAGCACAGATACGCAGTATTTT.

V is TRBV4-2 and J is TRBJ1-4; no clear D. The germline V gene has CDR1 LGHNA and CDR2 YNFKEQ. V lost 4 bases and J 0 bases, leaving 15 bases between the germline ends. There are 17 residues in the CDR3. The CDR3: CASSRETTAATNEKLFF. As DNA, the CDR3 is TGTGCCAGCAGCCGAGAAACCACAGCCGCAACTAATGAAAAACTGTTTTTT.

The chain has TRBV27 and TRBJ2-1, with 9 nucleotides matching TRBD2. The J segment lost 6 bases and the V segment lost 2 bases, leaving 8 bases of the junction unmatched. CDR1 MNHEY and CDR2 SMNVEV come from the germline V gene (reference sequence). CDR3 size: 16 residues. CDR3 nucleotides: TGTGCCAGCAGTTTAAACTTCGGACTAGCGTTCAATGAGCAGTTCTTC. This codes for CASSLNFGLAFNEQFF.

The CDR3 loop is CASSPSGAYGYTF. The CDR3 DNA is TGTGCCAGCAGCCCGTCAGGGGCCTATGGCTACACCTTC. This rearrangement joins TRBV7-9 to TRBJ1-2, with a tentative D call TRBD1 (6 bases). The CDR3 has 13 amino acids. The V end was cut by 5 bases, the J end by 4 bases, with 11 bases between. Germline loops: CDR1 SEHNR, CDR2 FQNEAQ (reference sequence).

This clone has more than one count but fewer than ten. This chain connects TRBV29-1 to TRBJ2-1; 8 bases are shared with TRBD2. The germline gives CDR1 SQVTM, CDR2 ANQGSEA. This CDR3 has 13 residues. The V gene end was trimmed by 6 bases and the J gene end by 6 bases; junction bases not matched to a gene: 7. The CDR3 is CSVDQREFNEQFF. The CDR3 nucleotides are TGCAGCGTGGACCAGCGGGAGTTCAATGAGCAGTTCTTC.